A selection of T cell receptor beta chains follows, all from one sample in a study of blood T cell repertoires in COVID-19. Produced via immunoSEQ multiplex PCR; TCRdb's table is partial and in-frame only. This table holds about 140,000 clones, around 81% found once. Sequencing was performed on peripheral blood. These receptor sequences come from a woman aged 55-75 years with acute or convalescent COVID-19. The CDR3 runs from the conserved cysteine through the conserved F or W. A D gene is named only where the DNA matches it firmly. The size entry is marked missing in some rows and otherwise reads once, few, many or a size class.

>TRBV7-9|TRBD1|TRBJ2-7|NA
TGTGCCAGCAGCTTAGAGGGGGCCAGGGGTGGCGAGCAGTACTTC
CASSLEGARGGEQYF
>TRBV7-8|TRBD2|TRBJ2-3|few
TGTGCCAGCAGCTTGGGACTAGCGGGAGTTACAGATACGCAGTATTTT
CASSLGLAGVTDTQYF
>TRBV28|NA|TRBJ2-7|NA
TGTGCCAGCAGTTTGGTAGCAGGACTCCCTCCGGTGGAGCAGTACTTC
CASSLVAGLPPVEQYF
>TRBV7-9|NA|TRBJ2-1|NA
TGTGCCAGCAGCATCTACGGTAGCGGTAATGAGCAGTTCTTC
CASSIYGSGNEQFF
>TRBV7-7|NA|TRBJ2-2|NA
TGTGCTAGCAGCTCCACAGGGTTGCACACCGGGGAGCTGTTTTTT
CASSSTGLHTGELFF
>TRBV24-1|TRBD2|TRBJ2-1|NA
TGTGCCACCAGTGATTGGACTAGCGGGAGCCTCGCTGGCAATGAGCAGTTCTTC
CATSDWTSGSLAGNEQFF
>TRBV19|NA|TRBJ2-7|NA
TGTGCCAGTAGTATAGGGGCAGGCTACGAGCAGTACTTC
CASSIGAGYEQYF
>TRBV29-1|NA|TRBJ2-7|NA
TGCAGCGGGGGCCTTTACGAGCAGTACTTC
CSGGLYEQYF
>TRBV25-1|NA|TRBJ1-2|NA
TGTGCCAGCAGTGAACCATCTAACTATGGCTACACCTTC
CASSEPSNYGYTF
>TRBV4-1|NA|TRBJ2-1|NA
TGCGCCAGCAGCCAGGAGACTAGTGCTTCCTACAATGAGCAGTTCTTC
CASSQETSASYNEQFF
>TRBV3-1/TRBV3-2|TRBD1|TRBJ1-6|NA
TGTGCCAGCAGCCCCGGGACAGGGGAGGATTCACCCCTCCACTTT
CASSPGTGEDSPLHF
>TRBV28|TRBD1|TRBJ1-1|NA
TGTGCCAGCAGTTGGACAGGGGTGTACACTGAAGCTTTCTTT
CASSWTGVYTEAFF
>TRBV28|TRBD2|TRBJ2-7|NA
TGTGCCAGCATTCAAATAGCGGGAGGCTACGAGCAGTACTTC
CASIQIAGGYEQYF
>TRBV11-2|NA|TRBJ2-2|NA
TGTGCCAGCAGCCGGGACTCTCTTGCCGGGGAGCTGTTTTTT
CASSRDSLAGELFF
>TRBV19|NA|TRBJ1-6|few
TGTGCCAGTACGGTTCTAAACTCCTATAATTCACCCCTCCACTTT
CASTVLNSYNSPLHF
>TRBV5-5|NA|TRBJ1-2|NA
TGTGCCAGCAGCTTGACCTGGGAGGGCTTGTACACCTTC
CASSLTWEGLYTF
>TRBV4-1|TRBD1|TRBJ2-3|NA
TGCGCCAGCAGCCAAGGGACAGGGTTTTACACAGATACGCAGTATTTT
CASSQGTGFYTDTQYF
>TRBV27|NA|TRBJ1-2|NA
TGTGCCAGCAGTTTAAGGGTACCAACTCGCGGACCAGGTCTAGCGCACTATGGCTACACCTTC
CASSLRVPTRGPGLAHYGYTF
>TRBV10-1|TRBD2|TRBJ2-1|NA
TGCGCCAGCAGTGAGTCCCTAGCGGGAGGGAACAATGAGCAGTTCTTC
CASSESLAGGNNEQFF
>TRBV28|NA|TRBJ2-7|NA
TGTGCCAGCAGTTTAAGGAGGGGATTCTACGAGCAGTACTTC
CASSLRRGFYEQYF
>TRBV7-2|TRBD1|TRBJ1-4|NA
TGTGCCAGCAGCCCGAAGACCAGGGGGCTTGAAAAACTGTTTTTT
CASSPKTRGLEKLFF
>TRBV10-1|TRBD1|TRBJ2-5|NA
TGCGCCAGCAGTGTAGGGACAGGAGCCCCCGGGGAGACCCAGTACTTC
CASSVGTGAPGETQYF
>TRBV6-1|NA|TRBJ1-2|NA
TGTGCCAGCAGTGAAAGGGGTTCGAATGGCTACACCTTC
CASSERGSNGYTF
>TRBV24-1|NA|TRBJ2-2|NA
TGTGCCACCAGCCCCGAGACCGGGGAGCTGTTTTTT
CATSPETGELFF
>TRBV5-4|NA|TRBJ1-2|once
TGTGCCAGCAGCTTGGACAGGGCTTTCTATGGCTACACCTTC
CASSLDRAFYGYTF
>TRBV12-3/TRBV12-4|NA|TRBJ1-2|NA
TGTGCCAGCAGTTTTAGCCAGATCTATGGCTACACCTTC
CASSFSQIYGYTF
>TRBV18|TRBD1|TRBJ1-1|NA
TGTGCCAGCTCATCACAGGGGTTGAACACTGAAGCTTTCTTT
CASSSQGLNTEAFF